The next 2 T cell receptor beta chains were all read from a single sample in a study of tumor and adjacent non-tumor tissue in lung cancer. TCRbeta libraries were built with three rounds of nested PCR, modified from ARM-PCR. TCRdb reprocessed the multiplex PCR reads with MiXCR, giving one entry per CDR3 protein. The sample yields roughly 75,000 distinct CDR3 sequences, around four fifths seen once. This sample's RNA came from whole unsorted tissue. Material: lung tumor tissue. Receptors originate from a woman aged 45-59 years with non-small cell lung cancer.

Worth noting for this clonotype: The germline gene is not matched at one end of the junction; a read error may be the cause. This chain joins TRBV29-1 and TRBJ2-1; no clear D. The CDR3 is 17 residues long. Looked up from germline, CDR1 is SQVTM and CDR2 is ANQGSEA. The CDR3, as DNA: TGCACCGTTGAAGATCTAGGCGGCTGGAGTTCCTACAATGAGCAGTTCTTC. Translated: CTVEDLGGWSSYNEQFF.

Concerning this clonotype itself: In this CDR3 the conserved last residue, phenylalanine or tryptophan, is missing, so a read error is likely. The DNA is left out, because the CDR3 cannot be placed on it with certainty; the CDR3 is given as TCRdb lists it. J is TRBJ1-6 and V is TRBV12-3 or TRBV12-4; TRBD1 is the table's D call and was not checked against the DNA. The CDR3 comprises 14 residues, both ends counted. CDR3: CASSFDRGSSPFHS.